One sample yielded the 26 T cell receptor beta chains listed below, sequenced in a study of PD-1 blockade in classical Hodgkin lymphoma. Relapse after autologous stem cell transplantation occurred in every patient, and brentuximab vedotin exposure varied. Sequencing was performed with immunoSEQ multiplex PCR; in TCRdb, only in-frame clones are kept and a portion is missing. The repertoire includes nearly 25,000 clones, roughly 79% of them detected once, and roughly a fifth sits in the top ten. The starting material was peripheral blood mononuclear cells (PBMCs), obtained before the second cycle of nivolumab. The receptors stem from a human donor with classical Hodgkin lymphoma.

The chain couples TRBV28 to TRBJ2-7, with D maybe TRBD1 (6 bases). This CDR3 comprises 16 residues. CDR1 and CDR2 (germline): MDHEN, SYDVKM. Trimming removed 3 bases at V and 3 bases at J, with 18 bases between. CDR3 sequence reads: CASSLRAGALIYEQYF. As DNA, the CDR3 is TGTGCCAGCAGTTTGCGAGCAGGGGCGCTAATCTACGAGCAGTACTTC.

This sequence joins TRBV29-1 and TRBJ2-1, with 10 bases identical to TRBD2. This CDR3 comprises 12 residues. Per the germline V gene, CDR1 is SQVTM and CDR2 is ANQGSEA. The CDR3 sequence: CRFSGRRGEQFF. The CDR3 DNA reads as TGCAGGTTTAGCGGGAGGCGCGGTGAGCAGTTCTTC.

This clone was seen a few times. The chain joins TRBV18 to TRBJ2-5, with no clear D. V lost 5 bases, J lost 0 bases, and 4 bases lay in between. This CDR3 has 12 residues. Looked up from germline, CDR1 is KGHSH and CDR2 is LQKENI. The CDR3 region is CASSTYQETQYF. Written as DNA, the CDR3 is TGTGCCAGCTCAACGTACCAAGAGACCCAGTACTTC.

The chain joins TRBV5-1 to TRBJ1-2; D remains unclear. Germline CDR1 SGHRS, CDR2 YFSETQ. Trimming left V 0 bases short and J 3 bases short, with 9 bases between. This CDR3 comprises 14 residues. The CDR3 nucleotides are TGCGCCAGCAGCTTGGAGCCGACGTACTATGGCTACACCTTC. As protein: CASSLEPTYYGYTF.

The table lists this clone with a few counts. V gene TRBV16 combines with J gene TRBJ1-5; D ambiguous. V lost 0 bases and J 0 bases, leaving 12 bases between the germline ends. CDR1 is KGHSY, CDR2 FQNENV, per germline. CDR3 length: 17 amino acids. The CDR3 here is CASSQSRQRYSNQPQHF. CDR3 nucleotides: TGTGCCAGCAGCCAATCGAGGCAGAGGTATAGCAATCAGCCCCAGCATTTT.

The genes are TRBV6-1 and TRBJ2-2, with TRBD1 identical over 7 bases. CDR1 and CDR2 from the germline V gene are MNHNS and SASEGT. The V segment lost 6 bases and the J segment 4 bases; nucleotides outside the gene matches: 5. There are 14 residues in the CDR3. CDR3 nucleotides: TGTGCCAGCAGACTGGCAGGGGGCACCGGGGAGCTGTTTTTT. Its protein is CASRLAGGTGELFF.

The chain combines TRBV10-3 with TRBJ2-1; 8 nucleotides agree with TRBD2. The CDR3 is 14 residues long. Trimming cost V 7 bases and J 7 bases; bases outside gene matches: 9. Germline V gives CDR1 ENHRY, CDR2 SYGVKD. In nucleotides, the CDR3 is TGTGCCATCACCAGCGGGAGCCCTTTAAATGAGCAGTTCTTC. Encoded protein: CAITSGSPLNEQFF.

J is TRBJ2-1 and V is TRBV18; D possibly corresponds to TRBD1 (7 bases). This CDR3 is 18 amino acids long. Germline V lookup: CDR1 KGHSH, CDR2 LQKENI. The ends were cut back, 3 bases at V and 2 bases at J, with 20 bases in the middle. The CDR3 coding sequence is TGTGCCAGCTCACCCCCTGGGGGGCAGGGGGTGGCCTACAATGAGCAGTTCTTC. The encoded protein is CASSPPGGQGVAYNEQFF.

The V and J genes are TRBV29-1 and TRBJ2-5; 7 bases agree with TRBD2. The DNA end is a closer match to TRBJ2-7, so the J assignment may be wrong. This CDR3 is built from 13 residues. Germline V lookup: CDR1 SQVTM, CDR2 ANQGSEA. The CDR3 DNA reads TGCAGCGCCTCCCCCGGACTAGCCTACGAGCAGTACTTC. Encoded protein: CSASPGLAYEQYF.

The chain carries TRBV28 and TRBJ2-2; the match to TRBD2 covers 9 bases. CDR3 length: 15 amino acids. V was clipped by 7 bases and J by 7 bases; unmatched bases: 10. CDR1 and CDR2 from the germline V gene are MDHEN and SYDVKM. In nucleotides, the CDR3 is TGTGCCAGCAAAGATATGGCGGGAGGGGGCGGGGAGCTGTTTTTT. This sequence encodes CASKDMAGGGGELFF.

The CDR3 coding sequence is TGTGCCAGCAGACCCGAGAGGGTCGAAGCTTTCTTT. This gives the protein CASRPERVEAFF. The chain joins TRBV28 to TRBJ1-1; D call uncertain. Trimming removed 6 bases from V and 8 bases from J, with 13 bases in between. Per germline, CDR1 MDHEN and CDR2 SYDVKM. CDR3 length equals 12 residues.

V and J are TRBV27 and TRBJ1-2; 7 bases map to TRBD1. V trimming: 5 bases; J trimming: 2 bases; junction bases outside the gene matches: 2. The CDR3 extends over 13 amino acids. The germline V gene has CDR1 MNHEY and CDR2 SMNVEV (reference sequence). Here the CDR3 reads CASSVGQNYGYTF. CDR3 in DNA: TGTGCCAGCAGTGTGGGACAGAACTATGGCTACACCTTC.

The rearrangement joins TRBV9 to TRBJ1-2; unclear D gene. V was shortened by 5 bases and J by 9 bases, with 14 bases between the two germline ends. This CDR3 has 12 residues. Germline V gene sequence: CDR1 SGDLS, CDR2 YYNGEE. This chain's CDR3 is CASRDLAVSYTF. The CDR3 coding sequence is TGTGCCAGCAGGGACCTCGCCGTGAGCTACACCTTC.

This clone appeared a few times. The rearrangement links TRBV4-1 to TRBJ2-5; 9 nucleotides line up with TRBD1. J lost 4 bases, V lost 3 bases, and 9 bases had no gene match. From germline, CDR1 is MGHRA and CDR2 YSYEKL. There are 16 residues in the CDR3. CDR3 in amino acids: CASSQGWDRVGETQYF. The CDR3 DNA sequence: TGCGCCAGCAGCCAGGGTTGGGACAGGGTTGGAGAGACCCAGTACTTC.

The V and J genes are TRBV7-9 and TRBJ1-3, with 8 bases matching TRBD1. Germline-derived CDR1 and CDR2 are SEHNR and FQNEAQ (reference sequence). The length of the CDR3 is 17 residues. The V gene end was trimmed by 5 bases and the J gene end by 1 base; junction bases not matched to a gene: 10. DNA for the CDR3: TGTGCCAGCAGCCGGACAGGGATTAGGTATTCTGGAAACACCATATATTTT. It encodes CASSRTGIRYSGNTIYF.

In DNA, the CDR3 is TGCGCCAGCAGCTTGGGACTTTCTGGAAACACCATATATTTT. Amino acids: CASSLGLSGNTIYF. The V call is TRBV5-1, the J call TRBJ1-3; D is unclear. There are 14 residues in the CDR3. Trimming stripped 0 bases from V and 1 base from J, with 5 bases between. Germline lookup yields CDR1 SGHRS and CDR2 YFSETQ.

The chain carries TRBV30 and TRBJ1-4; tentative D call: TRBD1 (6 bases). The CDR3 spans 14 residues. Germline V gene lookup returns CDR1 GTSNPN and CDR2 SVGIG (reference sequence). Trimming removed 0 bases from V and 6 bases from J, with 11 bases in between. The CDR3 sequence is CAWSVQGFDEKLFF. The CDR3 region has the DNA TGTGCCTGGAGTGTACAGGGTTTCGATGAAAAACTGTTTTTT. Looking up the rest from reference TRBV30 and TRBJ1-4 gives the full variable domain: SQTIHQWPATLVQPVGSPLSLECTVEGTSNPNLYWYRQAAGRGLQLLFYSVGIGQISSEVPQNLSASRPQDRQFILSSKKLLLSDSGFYLCAWSVQGFDEKLFFGSGTQLSVL.

V and J are TRBV6-1 and TRBJ2-3; tentatively, D is TRBD2 (6 bases). V gave up 3 bases and J gave up 2 bases, with 12 bases separating them. Per germline, CDR1 MNHNS and CDR2 SASEGT. This CDR3 has 15 amino acids. CDR3 amino acids: CASSDLAGYTDTQYF. The CDR3 DNA is TGTGCCAGCAGTGACTTGGCGGGATACACAGATACGCAGTATTTT.

V and J are TRBV12-2 and TRBJ2-7; the tabulated D call, TRBD2, remains unverified against the DNA. TRBV12-2 is shown as a pseudogene. This CDR3 has 15 amino acids. CDR3 amino acids: CASRLGSSGSNEQYF. In DNA, the CDR3 is TGTGCAAGTCGCTTAGGGTCCAGCGGGAGCAACGAGCAGTACTTC.

The chain links TRBV5-1 to TRBJ2-1, with TRBD1 identical over 7 bases. This CDR3 comprises 15 residues. V dropped 3 bases and J dropped 1; count of bases not matched to a gene: 4. Germline CDR1 SGHRS, CDR2 YFSETQ. CDR3 coding DNA: TGCGCCAGCAGCTCTACAGGGGAGTCCTACAATGAGCAGTTCTTC. Protein: CASSSTGESYNEQFF. Combining the CDR3 with reference TRBV5-1 and TRBJ2-1 gives the whole variable domain KAGVTQTPRYLIKTRGQQVTLSCSPISGHRSVSWYQQTPGQGLQFLFEYFSETQRNKGNFPGRFSGRQFSNSRSEMNVSTLELGDSALYLCASSSTGESYNEQFFGPGTRLTVL.

The count of this clone is one. The gene calls are TRBV10-3 and TRBJ1-1; D is unclear. This CDR3 has 15 amino acids. Germline CDR1 is ENHRY and CDR2 is SYGVKD. Trimming took 0 bases from V and 1 from J, leaving 9 bases between them. CDR3 sequence (DNA): TGTGCCATCAGTGAGTCTGGGATTTCGAACACTGAAGCTTTCTTT. Encoded protein: CAISESGISNTEAFF.

The J gene is TRBJ2-7, the V gene TRBV11-2; D gene uncertain. V lost 3 bases to trimming and J lost 1 base, with 10 bases between them. CDR3 length: 14 residues. Germline V gene lookup returns CDR1 SGHAT and CDR2 FQNNGV. The CDR3 region is CASSLERQSYEQYF. The CDR3, as DNA: TGTGCCAGCAGCTTGGAACGGCAATCCTACGAGCAGTACTTC.

The chain recombines TRBV4-1 with TRBJ2-1; TRBD2 aligns across 11 bases. Germline V lookup: CDR1 MGHRA, CDR2 YSYEKL. The trim removed 3 bases at V and 1 base at J, leaving 2 bases unmatched. The length of the CDR3 is 16 residues. The CDR3 DNA reads TGCGCCAGCAGCCAGACTAGCGGGATGTCCTACAATGAGCAGTTCTTC. It encodes CASSQTSGMSYNEQFF.

The CDR3 is CASSLLTSGGATDTQYF. The CDR3 DNA is TGCGCCAGCAGCTTACTGACTAGCGGGGGGGCGACAGATACGCAGTATTTT. This chain connects TRBV5-1 to TRBJ2-3, with 14 bases fitting TRBD2. CDR1 is SGHRS, CDR2 YFSETQ, per germline. The junction had 5 bases not matched to a gene; V was cut back by 2 bases and J by 3 bases. This CDR3 has 17 amino acids. Filled out from reference TRBV5-1 and TRBJ2-3, the complete variable domain reads KAGVTQTPRYLIKTRGQQVTLSCSPISGHRSVSWYQQTPGQGLQFLFEYFSETQRNKGNFPGRFSGRQFSNSRSEMNVSTLELGDSALYLCASSLLTSGGATDTQYFGPGTRLTVL.

This clone was observed once. The gene calls are TRBV5-4 and TRBJ2-1; TRBD2 might be the D (7 bases). Germline CDR1 and CDR2: SGHNT and YYREEE (reference sequence). V lost 0 bases, J lost 10 bases, and 14 bases lay in between. The CDR3 spans 14 residues. CDR3 sequence: CASSLAGRGLEQFF. The CDR3 DNA reads as TGTGCCAGCAGCTTGGCCGGGCGGGGGCTGGAGCAGTTCTTC.

This chain uses TRBV21-1 with TRBJ2-3; TRBD2, the D gene given by the table, was not confirmed from the DNA. TRBV21-1 is given as a pseudogene. There are 16 residues in the CDR3. The CDR3 nucleotides read TGTGCCAGCAGCAAAGGGGGCGGGGTAGACACAGATACGCAGTATTTT. Its translation is CASSKGGGVDTDTQYF.